Described below is a single T cell receptor beta chain sequence and its context. This sample was included in a study of blood T cell repertoires in COVID-19. Study overall: Whether acute or convalescent, the COVID-19 samples came from the United States, Italy and Spain. Sources were T cells, B-cell-depleted T cells, or PBMCs; the material itself was cDNA or gDNA.

The CDR3 sequence is 13 residues long. Per the germline V gene, CDR1 is MNHEY and CDR2 is SVGAGI. The V end was cut by 6 bases, the J end by 7 bases, with 16 bases between. Authors' processing steps: For nucleated cells, counts were estimated from reference gene primer amplification. Method: immunoSEQ multiplex PCR; TCRdb's copy keeps in-frame clones and lacks some. V and J calls and clone size are those listed in that table; D and trimming were worked out from the DNA. Among about 95,000 clones, approximately 88% were seen once, and the ten largest hold less than 3.5%. The rearrangement uses TRBV6-5 and TRBJ2-7; a possible D gene is TRBD1 (6 bases). Input material: peripheral blood. This TCR came from a man aged 50 or older with COVID-19, enrolled during active disease. This CDR3 reads CASRDRTGNEQYF. The CDR3 DNA is TGTGCCAGCAGGGACCGAACAGGGAATGAGCAGTACTTC.